A single T cell receptor (beta chain) is shown here with its context. This specimen belongs to a study of cytomegalovirus exposure and HLA in healthy donors. A multiplex PCR was run with 60 Vbeta primers and 13 Jbeta primers. Generated by immunoSEQ multiplex PCR, the TCRdb table keeps only in-frame clones and is missing some. The table shows about 190,000 clones, with 75% to 90% occurring only once. The receptor's source is a man aged 40-49 years in good health and CMV-seropositive. Sequenced: PBMCs.

The DNA of the CDR3 is TGTGCCAGCAGCGATAGAAGCGGGGGGGCCACAGATACGCAGTATTTT. It specifies CASSDRSGGATDTQYF. J is TRBJ2-3 and V is TRBV7-3; TRBD2 matches at 10 bases. The length of the CDR3 is 16 residues. After removal of 5 bases from V and 2 bases from J, the junction contained 7 bases not matched to a gene. Germline V gene data show CDR1 as SGHTA and CDR2 as FQGTGA.